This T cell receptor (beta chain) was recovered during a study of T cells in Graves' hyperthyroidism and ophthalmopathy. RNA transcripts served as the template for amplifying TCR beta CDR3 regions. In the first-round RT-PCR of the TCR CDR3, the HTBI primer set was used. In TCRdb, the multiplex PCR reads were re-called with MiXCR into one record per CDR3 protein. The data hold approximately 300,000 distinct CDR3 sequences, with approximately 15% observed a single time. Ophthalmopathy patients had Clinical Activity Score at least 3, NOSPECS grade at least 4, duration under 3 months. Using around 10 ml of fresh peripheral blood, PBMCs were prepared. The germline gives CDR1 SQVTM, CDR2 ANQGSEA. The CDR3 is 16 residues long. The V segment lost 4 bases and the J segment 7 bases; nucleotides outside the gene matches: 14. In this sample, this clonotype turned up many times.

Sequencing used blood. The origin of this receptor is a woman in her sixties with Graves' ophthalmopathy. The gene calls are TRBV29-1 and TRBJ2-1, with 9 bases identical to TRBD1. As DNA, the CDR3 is TGCAGCGTTGCACGACCGGGACAGGGCCGAATTAATGAGCAGTTCTTC. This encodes CSVARPGQGRINEQFF.